This record looks at one TCR beta chain sequence and its context. The antigen remains undetermined. It was cDNA, reverse transcribed from extracted RNA, that served as the sequencing template. The assay was immunoSEQ multiplex PCR, and TCRdb's table has in-frame clones only and misses some. The sample lists fewer than 250,000 clones; roughly two fifths were seen once. This entry belongs to a study of CD8+ T cells in alopecia areata. Study observations and caveats: Association of baseline CD8+ expansion with response is uncertain owing to one nonresponder.

V lost 6 bases and J 3 bases, leaving 15 bases between the germline ends. The CDR3 runs to 14 residues. CDR1 and CDR2 (germline): MNHEY, SVGAGI. Treatment defined: oral pan-JAK inhibitor, 5-10 mg twice daily. The input for sequencing was CD4+ T cells sorted from blood, taken at approximately week 37, from a patient treated with tofacitinib. The rearrangement joins TRBV6-5 to TRBJ2-7; D may be TRBD2 (6 bases). This TCR came from a human donor with alopecia areata. The CDR3 loop is CASSGTPTIYEQYF. The CDR3 DNA follows: TGTGCCAGCAGCGGGACTCCAACCATCTACGAGCAGTACTTC.